This entry lists 22 T cell receptor beta chains sequenced from one sample in a study. One entry per CDR3 protein, called by TCRdb with MiXCR from the 5' RACE reads. The sample contains about 54,000 distinct CDR3 sequences, roughly 15% of which appear only once. The sequenced sample consisted of naive CD4+ T cells sorted from blood. Subset here: naive CD4+ T cells, CD4+CD45RA+CD25-. These TCRs come from a female donor with breast cancer.

With regard to this clonotype: This clone may be a read error of a much larger clone one base away. J is TRBJ2-1 and V is TRBV6-1, with D hard to call. The germline V gene has CDR1 MNHNS and CDR2 SASEGT. This CDR3 comprises 14 residues. CDR3 amino acids: CASSYSTVANKQFF. DNA of the CDR3: TGTGCCAGCAGTTACTCGACGGTCGCCAATAAGCAGTTCTTC.

This clonotype came up a few times. J is TRBJ1-2 and V is TRBV5-1, with TRBD1 as a possible D gene (6 bases). The CDR3 extends over 15 amino acids. Germline CDR1 SGHRS, CDR2 YFSETQ. V dropped 4 bases and J dropped 8 bases, with 21 bases sitting between them. The CDR3 spells CASSPEGAGDRGYTF. In DNA, the CDR3 is TGCGCCAGCAGCCCGGAAGGCGCAGGGGATAGAGGCTACACCTTC.

A remark on this clonotype: An end of the junction differs from the germline gene, which may be a read error. The J gene is TRBJ1-1, the V gene TRBV5-1; unclear D gene. Germline-derived CDR1 and CDR2 are SGHRS and YFSETQ. The CDR3 contains 14 residues. The CDR3 bases are TGCGCCAGCAGCTTGAACGTCGAGAACACTGAAGCTTCCTTT. The encoded protein is CASSLNVENTEASF.

The chain joins TRBV27 to TRBJ1-4; D gene ambiguous. The V gene's germline CDR1 is MNHEY and CDR2 SMNVEV (reference sequence). The CDR3 contains 14 residues. V lost 7 bases, J lost 0 bases, and 9 bases lay in between. CDR3: CASTRHATNEKLFF. CDR3 sequence (DNA): TGTGCCAGCACCCGACATGCAACTAATGAAAAACTGTTTTTT.

The V gene is TRBV7-9, the J gene TRBJ2-2, with D unresolved. From germline, CDR1 is SEHNR and CDR2 FQNEAQ (reference sequence). Trimming took off 1 base at V and 2 bases at J, with 11 bases between the two ends. This CDR3 comprises 16 residues. As DNA, the CDR3 is TGTGCCAGCAGCTTAGTTAGCCTCTTAAACACCGGGGAGCTGTTTTTT. It codes for CASSLVSLLNTGELFF.

This clonotype was seen a handful of times. The CDR3 DNA sequence: TGTGCCTGGAGTGTACGCGCAGGGGGATTGGGTGAAGCTTTCTTT. Its protein product is CAWSVRAGGLGEAFF. The chain links TRBV30 to TRBJ1-1; 7 bases match TRBD1. V shed 0 bases, J shed 7 bases, and the junction held 11 bases outside the gene matches. This CDR3 spans 15 amino acids. Germline values: CDR1 GTSNPN, CDR2 SVGIG (reference sequence).

This clonotype was detected ten times or more. This chain connects TRBV7-9 to TRBJ1-1, with TRBD1 as a possible D gene (5 bases). The CDR3 is made up of 13 amino acids. Trimming cost V 1 base and J 4 bases, with 7 bases left between them. Looked up from germline, CDR1 is SEHNR and CDR2 is FQNEAQ (reference sequence). The CDR3 region is CASSLEGTTEAFF. The DNA for the CDR3 is TGTGCCAGCAGCTTAGAAGGGACCACTGAAGCTTTCTTT.

The table lists this clonotype with a few counts. The rearrangement uses TRBV5-1 and TRBJ1-4; D uncertain. Germline values: CDR1 SGHRS, CDR2 YFSETQ. This CDR3 has 17 residues. The ends were cut back, 6 bases at V and 8 bases at J, with 26 bases in the middle. The DNA of the CDR3 is TGCGCCAGCACCTCGTTCGGTGGTGGCGGAGTTGGAGAAAAACTGTTTTTT. It specifies CASTSFGGGGVGEKLFF.

This clonotype has ten or more counts. V usage is TRBV4-1 and J usage is TRBJ2-3; 7 bases map to TRBD1. This CDR3 has 17 residues. Trimming took 1 base from V and 1 from J; bases not matched to a gene: 8. Looked up from germline, CDR1 is MGHRA and CDR2 is YSYEKL. The CDR3 DNA reads as TGCGCCAGCAGCCAAGTGGGACAGAAAAGAGGCACAGATACGCAGTATTTT. Translating it yields CASSQVGQKRGTDTQYF.

The DNA of the CDR3 is TGCGCCAGCAGCTTGGATGGCGGGGGGAACTACGAGCAGTACTTC. This codes for CASSLDGGGNYEQYF. The chain recombines TRBV5-1 with TRBJ2-7; 8 nucleotides line up with TRBD2. The CDR3 is 15 amino acids. Germline CDR1 SGHRS, CDR2 YFSETQ. J was trimmed by 3 bases and V by 0 bases; bases with no gene match: 5.

This clonotype was seen many times. The genes are TRBV20-1 and TRBJ2-1; a possible D gene is TRBD2 (6 bases). This CDR3 contains 15 residues. The V end was cut by 6 bases, the J end by 3 bases, with 18 bases between. Germline V gene data show CDR1 as DFQATT and CDR2 as SNEGSKA (reference sequence). The CDR3, as DNA: TGCAGTGCGACACACGGGAGATCACACTACAATGAGCAGTTCTTC. As protein: CSATHGRSHYNEQFF.

This clonotype showed up just a few times. The CDR3 protein is CASSEDRSRSQPQHF. The DNA for the CDR3 is TGTGCCAGCAGTGAGGACAGGTCGCGGAGTCAGCCCCAGCATTTT. The chain couples TRBV6-1 to TRBJ1-5; 7 bases line up with TRBD1. Looked up from germline, CDR1 is MNHNS and CDR2 is SASEGT. CDR3 length: 15 amino acids. The ends lost 3 bases at V and 6 bases at J; junction bases unmatched: 8.

This clonotype was seen many times. The chain recombines TRBV11-3 with TRBJ2-2, with a weak D call TRBD2 (5 bases). Between the trimmed V and J ends, which lost 6 bases and 4 bases, there was a span of 18 bases. Germline V gene sequence: CDR1 SGHNT, CDR2 YENEEA. The CDR3 loop spans 16 amino acids. The DNA of the CDR3 is TGTGCCAGCAGATCCAGCTTAGCGTGGGCCACCGGGGAGCTGTTTTTT. Translated: CASRSSLAWATGELFF. The whole variable domain, remainder taken from reference TRBV11-3 and TRBJ2-2, is EAGVVQSPRYKIIEKKQPVAFWCNPISGHNTLYWYLQNLGQGPELLIRYENEEAVDDSQLPKDRFSAERLKGVDSTLKIQPAELGDSAVYLCASRSSLAWATGELFFGEGSRLTVL.

The chain uses TRBV5-4 and TRBJ2-2, with 10 bases matching TRBD2. CDR1 and CDR2 (germline): SGHNT, YYREEE (reference sequence). The CDR3 runs 16 residues. With V trimmed by 3 bases and J by 3 bases, 5 bases remained unmatched. CDR3: CASSSPAGGDTGELFF. CDR3 bases: TGTGCCAGCAGCTCCCCAGCGGGAGGGGACACCGGGGAGCTGTTTTTT.

In this sample, this clonotype turned up many times. This chain links TRBV20-1 with TRBJ1-5; possible D gene TRBD1, 5 bases. The CDR3 extends over 14 amino acids. Germline V gives CDR1 DFQATT, CDR2 SNEGSKA (reference sequence). Trimming removed 0 bases at V and 6 bases at J, with 12 bases between. CDR3 region: CSARDHGGVQPQHF. The CDR3 region has the DNA TGCAGTGCTAGAGACCACGGAGGGGTTCAGCCCCAGCATTTT.

The rearrangement links TRBV29-1 to TRBJ2-1; D is unclear. This CDR3 has 13 amino acids. Trimming shortened V by 6 bases and J by 6 bases, and 15 bases separated the two germline ends. Germline V CDR1 and CDR2: SQVTM, ANQGSEA. Here the CDR3 reads CSVDNLRGNEQFF. The CDR3 DNA is TGCAGCGTCGACAATCTGCGCGGCAATGAGCAGTTCTTC.

The table lists this clonotype with a few counts. The V gene is TRBV5-4, the J gene TRBJ1-1; D is unresolved. V lost 0 bases, J lost 1 base, and 10 bases lay in between. This CDR3 contains 15 residues. Germline V gives CDR1 SGHNT, CDR2 YYREEE (reference sequence). For the CDR3, the DNA is TGTGCCAGCAGCTTGGGAAGGCCACAGAACACTGAAGCTTTCTTT. Its protein product is CASSLGRPQNTEAFF.

This clonotype was observed a few times. CDR3 residues: CASTPSGASNSPLHF. Here the CDR3 DNA reads TGTGCCAGCACCCCGAGCGGGGCGAGTAATTCACCCCTCCACTTT. The chain has TRBV7-9 and TRBJ1-6, with D possibly matching TRBD1 (5 bases). In germline, CDR1 is SEHNR, CDR2 FQNEAQ (reference sequence). This CDR3 spans 15 amino acids. Trimming took 7 bases from V and 6 from J, leaving 16 bases between them.

The chain carries TRBV28 and TRBJ2-3; the D gene is possibly TRBD2 (6 bases). The germline CDR1 and CDR2 sequences are MDHEN and SYDVKM. The CDR3 length is 16 residues. Deletions cut 5 bases from V and 3 bases from J, with 18 bases between. The CDR3 loop is CASSDPSAPETDTQYF. CDR3 bases: TGTGCCAGCAGTGATCCTAGCGCCCCGGAAACAGATACGCAGTATTTT.

This clonotype was detected only a few times. This sequence joins TRBV18 and TRBJ1-4; D may be TRBD1 (5 bases). The CDR3 runs to 13 residues. V lost 2 bases to trimming and J lost 9 bases, with 10 bases between them. The germline CDR1 and CDR2 sequences are KGHSH and LQKENI. The CDR3 sequence is CASSPARGQKLFF. The DNA of the CDR3 is TGTGCCAGCTCACCAGCGAGGGGCCAAAAACTGTTTTTT.

Ten or more counts support this clonotype. The genes are TRBV5-1 and TRBJ2-5; weak D call: TRBD1 (6 bases). Trimming pared 4 bases from V and 4 bases from J, leaving 20 bases between. Germline V gene sequence: CDR1 SGHRS, CDR2 YFSETQ. The CDR3 length is 16 residues. The CDR3 sequence: CASSRAGTSGGETQYF. The CDR3 DNA sequence: TGCGCCAGCAGCAGAGCCGGGACATCTGGGGGAGAGACCCAGTACTTC. Together with reference TRBV5-1 and TRBJ2-5, the CDR3 gives the full variable domain: KAGVTQTPRYLIKTRGQQVTLSCSPISGHRSVSWYQQTPGQGLQFLFEYFSETQRNKGNFPGRFSGRQFSNSRSEMNVSTLELGDSALYLCASSRAGTSGGETQYFGPGTRLLVL.

This clonotype occurred a few times. V is TRBV20-1 and J is TRBJ2-7; 8 bases line up with TRBD1. The germline V gene encodes CDR1 DFQATT and CDR2 SNEGSKA (reference sequence). The CDR3 has 12 residues. J lost 7 bases, V lost 6 bases, and 8 bases had no gene match. The DNA for the CDR3 is TGCAGTGCCAGAAACCAGGGGGCGGAGCAGTACTTC. Its protein product is CSARNQGAEQYF.